The following is a T cell receptor (beta chain) sequence with its context. No cognate antigen has been identified for it. One base away there is no much larger clone; base qualities are not given. This sample was included in a study of blood T cell repertoires in COVID-19 (dated by TCRdb to the early 2020s). Regarding the research as a whole: Samples from collaborators originated in the United States, Italy and Spain and spanned both the acute and convalescent phases of COVID-19. The prospective study material was composed of cDNA or gDNA derived from T cells, B-cell-depleted T cells, or PBMCs. Deeply sampled blood TCRbeta repertoires from subjects exposed to, actively infected with, or recovered from COVID-19 were included in the dataset. The repertoires were made available in a free public database intended to serve as a resource for research on the immune response to SARS-CoV-2. The samples were drawn from the first 160 participants of the ongoing ImmuneRACE study and from 950 to 1,500 subjects provided by 6 global collaborators. Nearly every sample came with metadata listing a de-identified subject ID, COVID-19 status, age in years and sex. Where available, HLA class I and class II types were obtained from metadata supplied by the sample provider rather than from assay-based typing. On the study overall, not on this receptor specifically: Clinical and demographic metadata were provided uncurated, with the amount varying by source and participant.

V is shortened by 1 base, J by 9 bases, and the region joining them spans 18 bases. CDR1 and CDR2 are drawn from the germline V gene: KGHDR, SFDVKD. The CDR3 runs 16 amino acids, cysteine and phenylalanine included. Just CDR3 DNA is preserved here, 48 bases in frame from base 1. Participants in the prospective study were aged 18 to 89 years, lived in 20 to 30 United States geographic areas, and enrolled through a virtual design. In the prospective study, participants were assigned to cohorts based on the clinical history participants reported in a screening survey and a study questionnaire. Recovered participants in ImmuneRACE Cohort 3 were defined as having two consecutive negative NP/OP PCR tests, clearance from a healthcare professional, or resolution of symptoms. In the prospective study, mobile phlebotomists collected whole blood, serum and a nasopharyngeal or oropharyngeal swab from each participant. Additional blood draws and questionnaires over an approximately two-month period could optionally be provided by prospective study participants. Before DNA extraction, prospective study blood samples were shipped either frozen or at room temperature.

TCRbeta CDR3 regions were amplified from genomic DNA using the immunoSEQ Assay, a bias-controlled multiplex PCR. The original methods were these. The number of nucleated cells in each sample was estimated by amplification of reference gene primers within the assay. To quantify the absolute abundance of each unique TCRbeta CDR3 rearrangement, sequence reads were collapsed and filtered. For each sample, productive Simpson clonality was calculated by taking the square root of Simpson's diversity index across productive rearrangements. The source is immuneACCESS, and TCRdb retained only in-frame sequences with V and J called. Part of the clones is not carried over; for the studies checked, unresolved V genes explain less than half of this, and the remainder is unexplained. From that table come the V and J calls and clone size; the DNA was used to work out D and trimming. The sample table contains about 170,000 clones; only one count was recorded for under 90% of them. Over 9.5% of the sample is in the top ten clones.

The sample consisted of PBMCs or T cells enriched from blood (not recorded which). The origin of this receptor is a man aged 45-60 years who had recovered from COVID-19. The chain joins TRBV24-1 to TRBJ1-5, with no confident D gene call. The DNA is TGTGCCACCAGTGATTTTGGCACCCTTGCAATCATGCCCCAGCATTTT. It specifies CATSDFGTLAIMPQHF.